These 23 T cell receptor beta chains share one sample of origin, sequenced in a study of response to subunit inactivated influenza vaccine (dated by TCRdb to the late 2010s). Libraries were built with RT-PCR. The run used an Illumina HiSeq 2500. TCRdb reran the public reads through fastp at Q25 and MiXCR, keeping productive beta chains. When rows share a CDR3 protein, they turn into one entry using the most common DNA and genes. This sample is represented by about 540,000 distinct CDR3 sequences; roughly 25% of them were singletons. The ten largest clones take up about 2.8% of the sample. The same data also contributed to another study, on T cells expressing NK-cell markers. The other study reports the following: TCR beta cDNA libraries were prepared using 5'RACE template switching, which introduced a universal primer site and unique molecular identifiers.

The starting material was CD4+ T cells sorted from PBMCs, obtained 11 to 12 days after vaccination. These receptors were collected from a man aged 45-65 years who received an inactivated influenza vaccine. Donor details come from another sample of the same person, matched by shared clones.

This clonotype showed up just a few times. The chain has TRBV5-1 and TRBJ1-4; D is perhaps TRBD1 (5 bases). The CDR3 extends over 14 amino acids. Trimming removed 0 bases from V and 2 bases from J, with 5 bases in between. The V gene's germline CDR1 is SGHRS and CDR2 YFSETQ. In DNA, the CDR3 is TGCGCCAGCAGCTTGGGACAGACTAATGAAAAACTGTTTTTT. Its translation is CASSLGQTNEKLFF.

This clonotype was observed a few times. The chain couples TRBV19 to TRBJ1-2, with 8 bases identical to TRBD1. Trimming removed 6 bases from V and 3 bases from J; junction bases left unmatched: 9. The germline V gene encodes CDR1 LNHDA and CDR2 SQIVND (reference sequence). The CDR3 totals 15 residues. The CDR3 nucleotides read TGTGCCAGTAGCCCTACCAGGGGGCCCTACTATGGCTACACCTTC. As protein: CASSPTRGPYYGYTF.

The chain employs TRBV29-1 and TRBJ2-7, with TRBD2 matching 9 bases. Germline values: CDR1 SQVTM, CDR2 ANQGSEA. This CDR3 comprises 12 residues. Germline trimming cut 7 bases from V and 5 bases from J; bases unmatched to any gene: 6. CDR3 sequence (DNA): TGCAGCGCCGGGACTAGCCGCGACGAGCAGTACTTC. Encoded protein: CSAGTSRDEQYF.

The chain employs TRBV6-1 and TRBJ2-1, with 8 bases lining up with TRBD1. This CDR3 region has 14 residues. The germline V gene encodes CDR1 MNHNS and CDR2 SASEGT. The V and J ends lost 5 bases and 4 bases, in that order; junction bases with no gene match: 4. CDR3 sequence reads: CASSQGASYNEQFF. CDR3 bases: TGTGCCAGCAGTCAGGGGGCAAGTTACAATGAGCAGTTCTTC.

In DNA, the CDR3 is TGTGCCAGCGCCGATCGTAAGCTGTTCTTC. Its translation is CASADRKLFF. The chain is built from TRBV7-9 and TRBJ2-1, with D unclear. Germline V gene lookup returns CDR1 SEHNR and CDR2 FQNEAQ (reference sequence). V lost 8 bases and J lost 15, with 14 bases in between. There are 10 residues in the CDR3.

About this clonotype: A read error is possible here, since a much larger clone lies one base away. V and J are TRBV5-5 and TRBJ1-3, with D maybe TRBD1 (5 bases). The CDR3 length is 14 residues. Germline values: CDR1 SGHKS, CDR2 YYEKEE (reference sequence). CDR3 sequence (DNA): TGTGCCAGCAGCTTGGCTGGGGCTGGAACCACCATATATTTT. It codes for CASSLAGAGTTIYF. Supplemented by reference TRBV5-5 and TRBJ1-3, the full variable domain reads DAGVTQSPTHLIKTRGQQVTLRCSPISGHKSVSWYQQVLGQGPQFIFQYYEKEERGRGNFPDRFSARQFPNYSSELNVNALLLGDSALYLCASSLAGAGTTIYFGEGSWLTVV.

In its sample, this clonotype was seen a few times. Compared with germline, one end of the junction differs, possibly owing to a read error. This sequence joins TRBV5-1 and TRBJ1-1, with 8 bases that match TRBD1. The CDR3 loop spans 13 amino acids. CDR1 is SGHRS, CDR2 YFSETQ, per germline. CDR3 sequence reads: CASSPDRVTEAFF. The CDR3 DNA sequence: TGTGCCAGCAGCCCGGACAGGGTAACTGAAGCTTTCTTT.

This clonotype was observed many times. The rearrangement uses TRBV29-1 and TRBJ2-2; D unresolved. Trimming took off 4 bases at V and 3 bases at J, with 9 bases between the two ends. Germline CDR1 reads SQVTM; CDR2 reads ANQGSEA. The CDR3 is 13 residues long. The CDR3 bases are TGCAGCGTTGCCCGACGTGACACCGGGGAGCTGTTTTTT. Translation: CSVARRDTGELFF.

This clonotype was found a few times. The V gene is TRBV12-3 or TRBV12-4, the J gene TRBJ2-2; D unclear. The CDR3 has 15 amino acids. Trimming took 4 bases from V and 5 from J, leaving 14 bases between them. CDR3 loop: CASSSPGQRTGELFF. Here the CDR3 DNA reads TGTGCCAGCAGTTCCCCGGGCCAGAGGACCGGGGAGCTGTTTTTT.

This clonotype was recorded many times. The gene calls are TRBV3-1 and TRBJ2-3; D is possibly TRBD2 (5 bases). Germline V gene lookup returns CDR1 LGHDT and CDR2 YNNKEL (reference sequence). V lost 2 bases and J lost 8, with 8 bases in between. The CDR3 is made up of 12 amino acids. The DNA for the CDR3 is TGTGCCAGCAGCCAACCTCGGGGTACGCAGTATTTT. Its translation is CASSQPRGTQYF.

The chain recombines TRBV5-1 with TRBJ2-1; 12 bases map to TRBD2. The CDR3 length is 15 residues. With V trimmed by 5 bases and J by 4 bases, 4 bases remained unmatched. The germline V gene encodes CDR1 SGHRS and CDR2 YFSETQ. CDR3 DNA sequence: TGCGCCAGCAGAGCGACTAGCGGGGGTTACAATGAGCAGTTCTTC. Protein sequence: CASRATSGGYNEQFF.

V is TRBV7-2 and J is TRBJ2-7; a possible D gene is TRBD1 (7 bases). Germline lookup yields CDR1 SGHTA and CDR2 FQGNSA. V was clipped by 5 bases and J by 6 bases, with 11 bases between them. There are 12 residues in the CDR3. CDR3 DNA: TGTGCCAGCAGCCACCAGGGGGGCGAGCAGTACTTC. This translates into CASSHQGGEQYF.

This rearrangement joins TRBV6-1 to TRBJ2-2; 7 bases are a match to TRBD2. This CDR3 has 15 residues. V gave up 6 bases and J gave up 4 bases; unmatched junction bases: 8. Germline V CDR1 and CDR2: MNHNS, SASEGT. The CDR3 bases are TGTGCCAGCAGGCGGCGACTAGCCGGCACCGGGGAGCTGTTTTTT. Amino acid sequence: CASRRRLAGTGELFF.

This clonotype was recorded many times. This sequence joins TRBV3-1 and TRBJ1-6; the D is unclear. Germline V gene data show CDR1 as LGHDT and CDR2 as YNNKEL (reference sequence). This CDR3 is built from 14 residues. Trimming removed 2 bases from V and 7 bases from J, with 9 bases in between. The CDR3 protein is CASSQRRVNSPLHF. DNA for the CDR3: TGTGCCAGCAGCCAAAGAAGGGTAAATTCACCCCTCCACTTT.

In its sample, this clonotype was seen a few times. The chain combines TRBV2 with TRBJ2-3, with D unresolved. The CDR3 runs 14 residues. Trimming took 2 bases from V and 2 from J, leaving 8 bases between them. CDR1 is SNHLY, CDR2 FYNNEI, per germline. DNA of the CDR3: TGTGCCAGCAGTGAACATCCGAACACAGATACGCAGTATTTT. Translation: CASSEHPNTDTQYF.

This clonotype was seen a few times. V and J are TRBV11-3 and TRBJ2-1, with D possibly TRBD2 on 5 matching bases. V was clipped by 1 base and J by 6 bases, with 10 bases between them. There are 14 residues in the CDR3. The V gene's germline CDR1 is SGHNT and CDR2 YENEEA. The CDR3 sequence: CASSLGRTFNEQFF. Here the CDR3 DNA reads TGTGCCAGCAGCTTAGGGCGGACTTTCAATGAGCAGTTCTTC.

This clonotype occurred a few times. The chain employs TRBV12-3 or TRBV12-4 and TRBJ2-7; no clear D. V gave up 1 base and J gave up 5 bases, with 12 bases separating them. This CDR3 is 14 amino acids long. This chain's CDR3 is CASSLVSWGNEQYF. CDR3 DNA: TGTGCCAGCAGTTTAGTCTCATGGGGAAACGAGCAGTACTTC.

The V call is TRBV24-1, the J call TRBJ2-7; perhaps TRBD2 as D (5 bases). The germline CDR1 and CDR2 sequences are KGHDR and SFDVKD. CDR3 length: 11 residues. Trimming stripped 8 bases from V and 2 bases from J, with 6 bases between. This CDR3 is CATNGTYEQYF. CDR3 DNA: TGTGCCACCAACGGGACCTACGAGCAGTACTTC.

The rearrangement joins TRBV24-1 to TRBJ2-1; TRBD2 agrees at 13 bases. CDR3 length: 15 residues. With V trimmed by 10 bases and J by 6 bases, 8 bases remained unmatched. Germline assignment: CDR1 KGHDR and CDR2 SFDVKD. The CDR3 DNA is TGTGCCACGAGAGGTCGACTAGCGGGAGGCAATGAGCAGTTCTTC. Translation: CATRGRLAGGNEQFF.

The gene calls are TRBV20-1 and TRBJ2-5, with D uncertain. The germline CDR1 and CDR2 sequences are DFQATT and SNEGSKA (reference sequence). With 3 bases removed from V and 4 bases from J, the gap between germline ends came to 18 bases. This CDR3 is 15 amino acids long. The CDR3 loop is CSARSGPYKTETQYF. In DNA, the CDR3 is TGCAGTGCTAGGAGTGGACCGTACAAGACAGAGACCCAGTACTTC.

This clonotype was recorded a few times. The chain carries TRBV12-3 or TRBV12-4 and TRBJ2-3; no reliable D call. Between the trimmed V and J ends, which lost 6 bases and 3 bases, there was a span of 1 base. The CDR3 spans 10 residues. CDR3 bases: TGTGCCAGCAGAACAGATACGCAGTATTTT. As protein: CASRTDTQYF.

This clonotype was seen a handful of times. The chain joins TRBV4-3 to TRBJ2-7, with D possibly TRBD2 on 6 matching bases. CDR1 is LGHNA and CDR2 is YSLEER in the germline V gene. The CDR3 extends over 15 amino acids. V lost 0 bases and J 2 bases, leaving 11 bases between the germline ends. Written as DNA, the CDR3 is TGCGCCAGCAGCCAAGAGTGGCGGGAAGCCTACGAGCAGTACTTC. It is translated as CASSQEWREAYEQYF.

This clonotype was counted at least ten times. CDR3 nucleotide sequence: TGTGCCAGCAGTTTTTCCAGGGACGGAACTGAAGCTTTCTTT. Encoded protein: CASSFSRDGTEAFF. The chain employs TRBV12-3 or TRBV12-4 and TRBJ1-1; TRBD1 is a possible D gene (5 bases). The CDR3 covers 14 residues. Between the trimmed V and J ends, which lost 3 bases and 5 bases, there was a span of 13 bases.